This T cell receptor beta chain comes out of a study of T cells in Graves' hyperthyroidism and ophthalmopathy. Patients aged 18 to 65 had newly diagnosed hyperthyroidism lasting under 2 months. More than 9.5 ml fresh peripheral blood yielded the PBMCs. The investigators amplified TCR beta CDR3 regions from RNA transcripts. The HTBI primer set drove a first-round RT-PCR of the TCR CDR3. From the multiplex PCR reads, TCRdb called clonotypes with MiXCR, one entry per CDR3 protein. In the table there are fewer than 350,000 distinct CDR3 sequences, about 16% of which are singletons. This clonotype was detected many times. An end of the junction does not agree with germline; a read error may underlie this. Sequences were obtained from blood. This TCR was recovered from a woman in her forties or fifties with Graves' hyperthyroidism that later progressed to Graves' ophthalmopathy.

CDR3 sequence reads: CAGSRVSGPYEQYF. CDR3 sequence (DNA): TGTGCCGGCAGCCGTGTATCGGGACCCTACGAGCAGTACTTC. The chain recombines TRBV3-1 with TRBJ2-7; either TRBD1 or TRBD2 may supply D (5 bases each). The germline CDR1 and CDR2 sequences are LGHDT and YNNKEL (reference sequence). This CDR3 has 14 residues.